One sample yielded the 9 T cell receptor beta chains listed below, sequenced in a study of HIV-infected patients and healthy controls. No cell fractionation was done, so the repertoire covers all unsorted peripheral blood T cells. Alpha and beta constant-region primers primed reverse transcription of about 0.5 ug RNA. Each of the alpha and beta chains got its own library through chain-specific third strand synthesis with indices. TCRdb independently ran MiXCR on the 5' RACE reads; one entry per CDR3 protein. The table includes more than 9,500 distinct CDR3 sequences, about a tenth detected once. Here the sequenced sample was blood, taken before antiretroviral therapy. The receptor set was obtained from an adult with HIV infection. The donor label of this sample is uncertain.

Ten or more counts support this clonotype. The V and J genes are TRBV6-2 or TRBV6-3 and TRBJ2-2; no firm D call. This CDR3 has 15 residues. Germline V gene lookup returns CDR1 MNHEY and CDR2 SVGEGT. Trimming left V 0 bases short and J 3 bases short, with 8 bases between. The CDR3 reads CASSYSTSYTGELFF. The CDR3 coding sequence is TGTGCCAGCAGTTACTCGACCAGCTACACCGGGGAGCTGTTTTTT.

This clonotype was counted many times. The gene calls are TRBV11-2 and TRBJ2-1, with D unresolved. CDR1 is SGHAT, CDR2 FQNNGV, per germline. CDR3 length: 15 residues. V dropped 0 bases and J dropped 1 base, with 7 bases sitting between them. The CDR3 loop is CASSLDSASYNEQFF. CDR3 in DNA: TGTGCCAGCAGCTTAGATTCCGCGTCCTACAATGAGCAGTTCTTC.

This clonotype has a count of ten or more. The V gene is TRBV20-1, the J gene TRBJ2-3; TRBD2 aligns across 7 bases. With 2 bases clipped from V and 0 bases from J, the junction kept 11 bases outside the gene matches. CDR3 length equals 17 residues. The V gene's germline CDR1 is DFQATT and CDR2 SNEGSKA (reference sequence). In nucleotides, the CDR3 is TGCAGTGCTAGAATTATAACCCGCGGGAGTAGCACAGATACGCAGTATTTT. Protein sequence: CSARIITRGSSTDTQYF.

This clonotype appeared many times. The chain combines TRBV7-9 with TRBJ1-4; maybe TRBD1 (5 bases). The CDR3 sequence is 15 residues long. V shed 4 bases and J shed 4 bases, with 13 bases lying between them. The germline V gene has CDR1 SEHNR and CDR2 FQNEAQ (reference sequence). In nucleotides, the CDR3 is TGTGCCAGCAGCTGGACCGGGACCTATAATGAAAAACTGTTTTTT. Translation gives CASSWTGTYNEKLFF.

This clonotype was counted ten times or more. This chain joins TRBV7-3 and TRBJ2-2; D remains ambiguous. The germline V gene has CDR1 SGHTA and CDR2 FQGTGA. This CDR3 has 16 residues. The V end lost 5 bases, the J end lost 0 bases, and 13 bases lay between the germline ends. The CDR3 bases are TGTGCCAGCAGCGCCCGGGTGGAAGCGAACACCGGGGAGCTGTTTTTT. Protein product: CASSARVEANTGELFF.

This clonotype came up many times. Because the CDR3's place on the DNA is in doubt, the DNA is left out and the CDR3 is given as listed by TCRdb. The chain couples TRBV5-6 to TRBJ2-3; TRBD1, the D gene given by the table, was not confirmed from the DNA. The CDR3 is 16 residues long, counting both termini. Germline loops: CDR1 SGHDT, CDR2 YYEEEE. The CDR3 loop is CASSTSENPPTDTQYF.

This clonotype was recorded many times. The V gene is TRBV12-3 or TRBV12-4, the J gene TRBJ2-3; D unresolved. V dropped 5 bases and J dropped 9 bases, with 9 bases sitting between them. This CDR3 is built from 11 residues. CDR3 coding DNA: TGTGCCAGCAGTCCCCTGACCACGCAGTATTTT. This gives the protein CASSPLTTQYF.

The sample holds a few counts of this clonotype. V usage is TRBV5-8 and J usage is TRBJ2-5; TRBD1 matches at 8 bases. V was clipped by 5 bases and J by 1 base; unmatched bases: 4. This CDR3 comprises 14 residues. The V gene's germline CDR1 is SGHTS and CDR2 YDEGEE. The CDR3 DNA follows: TGTGCCAGCAGTCGACAGGGGACCCAAGAGACCCAGTACTTC. Protein: CASSRQGTQETQYF. Full variable domain (remainder filled in from reference TRBV5-8 and TRBJ2-5): EAGVTQSPTHLIKTRGQQATLRCSPISGHTSVYWYQQALGLGLQFLLWYDEGEERNRGNFPPRFSGRQFPNYSSELNVNALELEDSALYLCASSRQGTQETQYFGPGTRLLVL.

J is TRBJ2-7 and V is TRBV7-8; D unclear. Germline V gene sequence: CDR1 SGHVS, CDR2 FQNEAQ. CDR3 length equals 13 residues. Trimming took off 4 bases at V and 3 bases at J, with 10 bases between the two ends. In DNA form, the CDR3 reads TGTGCCAGCAGCTCCGGACCAAGCTACGAGCAGTACTTC. It encodes CASSSGPSYEQYF.